The rows below give T cell receptor beta chains drawn from one sample of a study of radiotherapy plus CTLA-4 blockade in lung cancer. Sequencing used immunoSEQ multiplex PCR; TCRdb keeps in-frame clones, though not all of them. The repertoire holds tens of thousands of clones, with around 87% as singletons. The starting material was peripheral blood, obtained from a patient treated with radiotherapy plus ipilimumab. All receptors come from a human donor with non-small cell lung cancer who had stable disease on radiotherapy plus ipilimumab. CDR3s include the opening cysteine and the closing phenylalanine or tryptophan. D genes are given only for firm matches. Where a row states a size, it is once, few, many or the class of an expanded clone; other rows omit it.

j_call | d_call | clone_size | v_call | cdr3_nt | cdr3_aa
TRBJ2-3 | - | - | TRBV7-6 | TGTGCCAGCAGCTTAAGTGGGGGCCCTACAGATACGCAGTATTTT | CASSLSGGPTDTQYF
TRBJ2-7 | - | - | TRBV6-5 | TGTGCCAGCACGCTCCTGGGACAAACCGAGCAGTACTTC | CASTLLGQTEQYF
TRBJ2-2 | TRBD2 | - | TRBV27 | TGTGCCAGCAGTTTATCGCTAGCGGTCCGGGGAGCCGGGGAGCTGTTTTTT | CASSLSLAVRGAGELFF
TRBJ2-6 | TRBD1 | - | TRBV4-2 | TGTGCCAGCAGCACAGGGGAGTCTGGGGCCAACGTCCTGACTTTC | CASSTGESGANVLTF
TRBJ1-5 | - | - | TRBV15 | TGTGCCACCAGCGCCCGGGGCGGGGCACGTAATCAGCCCCAGCATTTT | CATSARGGARNQPQHF
TRBJ2-7 | TRBD2 | few | TRBV19 | TGTGCCAGTAGCCTCACTAGCGGGAGGACCTACGAGCAGTACTTC | CASSLTSGRTYEQYF
TRBJ1-1 | - | once | TRBV7-6 | TGTGCCAGCAGCTTAGTGCAGATTAACACTGAAGCTTTCTTT | CASSLVQINTEAFF
TRBJ1-4 | TRBD1 | - | TRBV6-9 | TGTGCCAGCAGTGGGGACAGGGAAGTTCTGTTTTTT | CASSGDREVLFF
TRBJ1-2 | - | - | TRBV19 | TGTGCTACAGATCATTCACGCGGGGACTCCTATGGCTACACCTTC | CATDHSRGDSYGYTF
TRBJ2-5 | TRBD2 | - | TRBV19 | TGTGCCAGTAGTATAGTTTTAGGATCGGGACTATCAAACAAAGAGACCCAGTACTTC | CASSIVLGSGLSNKETQYF
TRBJ2-7 | - | - | TRBV6-1 | TGTGCCAGCAGGACAAATTCCTACGAGCAGTACTTC | CASRTNSYEQYF
TRBJ2-2 | TRBD2 | - | TRBV5-1 | TGCGCCAGCAGCATCACTAGCGGGAGAAATGCCGGGGAGCTGTTTTTT | CASSITSGRNAGELFF
TRBJ2-7 | TRBD1 | - | TRBV2 | TGTGCCAGCAGTCGGACCGGGACAGCGTTCGACTTC | CASSRTGTAFDF
TRBJ2-3 | TRBD2 | - | TRBV5-4 | TGTGCCAGCAGCTTGGGAGGAGCGGGGGGGCCAGATACGCAGTATTTT | CASSLGGAGGPDTQYF
TRBJ2-1 | - | once | TRBV2 | TGTGCCAGCAGTGAAATTGTTGGGCAAAAGCAGTTCTTC | CASSEIVGQKQFF
TRBJ2-1 | - | - | TRBV2 | TGTGCCAGCAGTGTAAGGCAGGCGAGCTCCTACAATGAGCAGTTCTTC | CASSVRQASSYNEQFF
TRBJ2-7 | - | - | TRBV5-1 | TGCGCCAGCAGCTCCAGGGACCGGTCCTACGAGCAGTACTTC | CASSSRDRSYEQYF
TRBJ1-3 | TRBD1 | - | TRBV6-4 | TGTGCCAGCAGGAAGGCCGGGACAGTATATTTT | CASRKAGTVYF
TRBJ1-1 | - | - | TRBV6-1 | TGTGCCAGCAGTTCCTCGGAGGGGATCACTGAAGCTTTCTTT | CASSSSEGITEAFF
TRBJ2-7 | - | few | TRBV25-1 | TGTGCCAGCAGGGGGGACGAGCAGTACTTC | CASRGDEQYF
TRBJ1-1 | - | few | TRBV14 | TGTGCCAGCAGGGAAGCGGGGTACCCTGAAGCTTTCTTT | CASREAGYPEAFF
TRBJ2-7 | - | - | TRBV6-4 | TGTGCCAGCAGTGCCAGGCCTCGGGACTGCTCCTACGAGCAGTACTTC | CASSARPRDCSYEQYF
TRBJ1-2 | TRBD1 | - | TRBV29-1 | TGCAGCGTGACAGGGCCCAACTATGGCTACACCTTC | CSVTGPNYGYTF